This T cell receptor (beta chain) was retrieved from a study of blood T cell repertoires in COVID-19. The CDR3 sequence is 13 residues long. Losses at the gene ends were 2 bases for V and 11 bases for J; bases not matched to a gene: 7. CDR1 SEHNR and CDR2 FQNEAQ come from the germline V gene (reference sequence). Method: immunoSEQ multiplex PCR; TCRdb's copy keeps in-frame clones and lacks some. The sample records around 430,000 clones, around 88% being singletons. The Seattle patients, enrolled during active infection, were followed longitudinally. The specimen was peripheral blood. The chain is built from TRBV7-9 and TRBJ1-1; 8 positions match TRBD1. The receptor was derived from a woman in her fifties or sixties with COVID-19, enrolled during active disease. The CDR3 DNA follows: TGTGCCAGCAGCTTACGTCAGGGGGCCAGTGCTTTCTTT. Residues: CASSLRQGASAFF.